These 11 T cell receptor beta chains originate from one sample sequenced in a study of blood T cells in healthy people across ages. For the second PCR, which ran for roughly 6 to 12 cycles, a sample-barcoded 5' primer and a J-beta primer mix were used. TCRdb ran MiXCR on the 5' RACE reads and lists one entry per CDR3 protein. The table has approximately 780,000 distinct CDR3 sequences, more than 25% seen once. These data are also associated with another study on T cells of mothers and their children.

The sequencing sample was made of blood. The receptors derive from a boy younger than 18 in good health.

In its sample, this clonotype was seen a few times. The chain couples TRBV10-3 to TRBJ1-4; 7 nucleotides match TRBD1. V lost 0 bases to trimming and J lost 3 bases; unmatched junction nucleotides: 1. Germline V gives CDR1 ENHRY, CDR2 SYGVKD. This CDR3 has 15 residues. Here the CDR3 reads CAISESDRANEKLFF. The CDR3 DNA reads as TGTGCCATCAGTGAGTCAGACAGGGCTAATGAAAAACTGTTTTTT.

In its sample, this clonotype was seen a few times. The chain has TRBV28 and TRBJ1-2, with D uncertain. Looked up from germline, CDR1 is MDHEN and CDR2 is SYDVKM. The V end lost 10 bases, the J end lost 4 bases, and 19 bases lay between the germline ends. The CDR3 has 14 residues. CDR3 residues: CATTNWEYSYGYTF. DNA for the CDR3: TGTGCCACCACTAATTGGGAGTACTCCTATGGCTACACCTTC.

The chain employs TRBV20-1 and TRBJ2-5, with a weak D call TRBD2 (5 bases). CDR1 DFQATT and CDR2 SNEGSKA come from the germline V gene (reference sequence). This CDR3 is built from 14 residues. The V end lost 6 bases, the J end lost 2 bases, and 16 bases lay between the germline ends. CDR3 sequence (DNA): TGCAGTGCCCCCCCCGGGATCGGGCAAGAGACCCAGTACTTC. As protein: CSAPPGIGQETQYF.

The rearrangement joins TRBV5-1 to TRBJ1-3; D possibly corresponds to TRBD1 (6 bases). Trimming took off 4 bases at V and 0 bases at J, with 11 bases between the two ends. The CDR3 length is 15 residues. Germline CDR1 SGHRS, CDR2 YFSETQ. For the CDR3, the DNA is TGCGCCAGCAGCCCCCAGGGGAGCTCTGGAAACACCATATATTTT. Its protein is CASSPQGSSGNTIYF. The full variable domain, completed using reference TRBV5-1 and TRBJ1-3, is KAGVTQTPRYLIKTRGQQVTLSCSPISGHRSVSWYQQTPGQGLQFLFEYFSETQRNKGNFPGRFSGRQFSNSRSEMNVSTLELGDSALYLCASSPQGSSGNTIYFGEGSWLTVV.

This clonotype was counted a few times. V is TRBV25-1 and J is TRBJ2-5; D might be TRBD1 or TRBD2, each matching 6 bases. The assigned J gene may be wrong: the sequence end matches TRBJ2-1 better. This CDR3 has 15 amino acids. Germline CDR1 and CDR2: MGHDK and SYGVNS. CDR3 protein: CASSMEGGGLNEQFF. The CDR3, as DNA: TGTGCCAGCAGCATGGAGGGGGGAGGATTGAATGAGCAGTTCTTC.

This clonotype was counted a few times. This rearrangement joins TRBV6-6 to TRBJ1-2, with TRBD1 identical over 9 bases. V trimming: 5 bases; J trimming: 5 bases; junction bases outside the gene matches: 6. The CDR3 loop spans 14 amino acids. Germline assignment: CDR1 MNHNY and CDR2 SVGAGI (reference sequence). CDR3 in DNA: TGTGCCAGCAGTCCACCCGGGACAGGGTATGGCTACACCTTC. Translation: CASSPPGTGYGYTF.

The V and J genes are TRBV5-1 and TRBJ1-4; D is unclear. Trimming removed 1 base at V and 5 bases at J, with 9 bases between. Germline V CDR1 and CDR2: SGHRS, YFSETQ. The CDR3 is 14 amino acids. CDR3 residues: CASSLSQANEKLFF. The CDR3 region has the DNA TGCGCCAGCAGCTTGAGCCAGGCCAATGAAAAACTGTTTTTT.

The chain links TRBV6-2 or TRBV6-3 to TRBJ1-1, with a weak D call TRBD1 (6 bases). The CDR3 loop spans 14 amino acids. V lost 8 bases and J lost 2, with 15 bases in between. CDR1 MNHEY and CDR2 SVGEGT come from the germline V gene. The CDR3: CASVLRGSNTEAFF. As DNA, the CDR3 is TGTGCCAGCGTACTCAGGGGTTCTAACACTGAAGCTTTCTTT.

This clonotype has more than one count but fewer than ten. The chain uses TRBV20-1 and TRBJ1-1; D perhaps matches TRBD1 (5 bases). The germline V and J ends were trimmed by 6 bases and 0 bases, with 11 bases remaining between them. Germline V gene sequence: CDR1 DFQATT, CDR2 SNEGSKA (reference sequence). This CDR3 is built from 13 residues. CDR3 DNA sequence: TGCAGTGCGACCGGGGACCTGAACACTGAAGCTTTCTTT. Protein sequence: CSATGDLNTEAFF.

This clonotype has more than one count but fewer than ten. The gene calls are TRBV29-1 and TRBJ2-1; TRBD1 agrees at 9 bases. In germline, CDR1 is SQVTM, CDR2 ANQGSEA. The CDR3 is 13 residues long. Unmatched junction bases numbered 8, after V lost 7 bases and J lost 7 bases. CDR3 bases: TGCAGCGCCGGGGCGACAGGGGGGAATGAGCAGTTCTTC. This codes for CSAGATGGNEQFF.

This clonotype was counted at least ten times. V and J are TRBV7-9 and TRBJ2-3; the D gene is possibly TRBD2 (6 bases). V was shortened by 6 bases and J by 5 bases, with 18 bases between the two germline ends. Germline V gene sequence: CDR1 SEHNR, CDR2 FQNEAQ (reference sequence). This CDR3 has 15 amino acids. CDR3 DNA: TGTGCCAGCAGTACCCGGGACTTAGCATTAGATACGCAGTATTTT. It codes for CASSTRDLALDTQYF. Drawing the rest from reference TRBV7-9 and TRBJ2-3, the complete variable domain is DTGVSQNPRHKITKRGQNVTFRCDPISEHNRLYWYRQTLGQGPEFLTYFQNEAQLEKSRLLSDRFSAERPKGSFSTLEIQRTEQGDSAMYLCASSTRDLALDTQYFGPGTRLTVL.